This TCR beta chain is from a study of cytomegalovirus exposure and HLA in healthy donors. Study-wide points: A later analysis linked a missense DCLRE1C variant to TCR beta V- and J-gene trimming.

Use of 60 Vbeta and 13 Jbeta primers characterized the PCR. Profiling relied on immunoSEQ multiplex PCR, and the TCRdb table lists in-frame clones only, not all of them. Of 140,000 or so clones listed, roughly 80% are singletons. About this clone: The antigen is unknown.

Sequenced sample: PBMCs. This clonotype was sampled from a male donor in good health and CMV-seronegative.

CDR3 region: CASSYRLGSYNEQFF. The CDR3 DNA is TGTGCCAGCAGTTACCGACTAGGGTCGTACAATGAGCAGTTCTTC. J is TRBJ2-1 and V is TRBV28, with D possibly TRBD2 on 6 matching bases. V was clipped by 4 bases and J by 4 bases, with 14 bases between them. This CDR3 is built from 15 residues. Looked up from germline, CDR1 is MDHEN and CDR2 is SYDVKM.